This T cell receptor beta chain was recovered during a study of spatial heterogeneity in lung cancer (dated by TCRdb to 2018 to 2020). About the investigation overall: Donors were approximately 72 patients with early-stage, untreated non-small cell lung cancer from the lung TRACERx cohort. In the raw uncorrected reads, each unique combination of TCR and UMI appeared more than ten times on average. Follow-up PBMC samples were sequenced whenever available, and the median time to follow-up was two to three years after resection. The study linked features of the TCR repertoire to counts of nonsynonymous mutations, which were determined by whole-exome sequencing of tumor tissue. Beta-chain transcripts were consistently detected in greater numbers than alpha-chain transcripts, which likely reflected higher beta-chain transcript abundance. At surgery, 200 to 250 tumor regions, around 67 matched nontumor lung samples and 56 PBMC samples were TCR-sequenced for both alpha and beta chains. In non-small cell lung cancer, the study made a quantitative comparison of TCR alpha and beta repertoires among multiple tumor regions, matched nontumor lung and blood. Findings and caveats that apply to the study as a whole: Confirming at a functional level the hypothesis that regional TCRs recognize regional mutations was considered to require additional single-cell paired TCR alpha and beta sequencing. Ubiquitous expanded tumor TCRs were found in blood more often at tumor resection than at routine follow-up. Only about 14 patients were included in comparisons of baseline and follow-up blood repertoires.

The germline ends are 28 bases apart after V is trimmed by 4 bases and J by 4 bases. The germline V gene encodes CDR1 SQVTM and CDR2 ANQGSEA. The CDR3 measures 18 amino acids from cysteine to phenylalanine. The CDR3 DNA has 54 bases and is translated from base 1. This clonotype is regarded as medium-sized (0.01 to 0.1%). The antigen this receptor binds is unknown. Per-base quality was not reported, and no clone a single base away is much larger than it. Libraries were constructed by 5' RACE. Sequencer: NextSeq 500. The TCR library protocol attached a unique molecular identifier to each TCR cDNA molecule to allow correction of PCR and sequencing errors. In the source study's methods: TCR identification, UMI-based error correction and CDR3 extraction were performed with Decombinator tools. Expanded TCRs were defined as those above a frequency of 2 per 1,000, corresponding to the top 1% of the tumor frequency distribution. Each repertoire was subsampled 100 times to 5,000 TCRs, after which Renyi diversity was computed with the R vegan package. CDR3 similarity networks were built from amino acid triplet string-kernel similarity, with CDR3s being connected when pairwise similarity was above 0.82. TCRdb reanalyzed the raw reads on its own, using fastp at Q25 for trimming and MiXCR for clone calling, and kept in-frame beta chains. Each CDR3 protein appears once, grouped with its most common genes and DNA. These V and J calls rely on TCRdb rather than the paper's analysis. This sample has around 110,000 distinct CDR3 sequences in its table, and 12% of those were observed once. The biggest ten clones account for 16% of the sample.

In the paper's terms, the time point label means: blood at routine non-recurrence follow-up after resection. Without any cell sorting, TCR sequencing was performed on whole RNA extracted either from tumor and nontumor lung tissue or from cryopreserved PBMC samples. Only patients for whom sufficient RNA was available from at least two tumor regions were selected for TCR sequencing. The rearrangement joined TRBV29-1 to TRBJ1-2; the D gene is perhaps TRBD1, from 6 matching bases. The clonotype originates from a male donor with early-stage non-small cell lung cancer. The sequences come from PBMCs, collected at follow-up. The CDR3 amino acid sequence is: CSVGPIPDITGLGYGYTF. The nucleotide sequence reads as follows: TGCAGCGTTGGACCGATCCCCGACATTACAGGGTTGGGCTATGGCTACACCTTC.